A single sample is the source of the 2 T cell receptor beta chains below, sequenced in a study of control samples from healthy donors and cancer patients. Clones were sequenced by immunoSEQ multiplex PCR, and TCRdb holds only the in-frame ones, with some missing. The sample carries 95,000 to 100,000 clones, approximately 90% recorded once. The sequencing sample was made of blood. The receptors come from a young man in good health.

The rearrangement links TRBV4-1 to TRBJ2-1; D is possibly TRBD1 (7 bases). V gave up 4 bases and J gave up 9 bases, with 16 bases separating them. The V gene's germline CDR1 is MGHRA and CDR2 YSYEKL. The CDR3 sequence is 14 residues long. The CDR3 spells CASSRNNQGGEQFF. CDR3 DNA: TGCGCCAGCAGCCGAAACAACCAGGGGGGTGAGCAGTTCTTC.

In its sample, this clone was seen many times. The J gene is TRBJ1-4, the V gene TRBV5-1; 9 positions agree with TRBD1. The length of the CDR3 is 15 residues. The trim removed 0 bases at V and 4 bases at J, leaving 1 base unmatched. Germline V gives CDR1 SGHRS, CDR2 YFSETQ. The CDR3: CASSLVGQGNEKLFF. CDR3 bases: TGCGCCAGCAGCTTGGTGGGACAGGGTAATGAAAAACTGTTTTTT.